These T cell receptor beta chains were read from a single sample in a study of blood T cell repertoires in COVID-19. Libraries were prepared by immunoSEQ multiplex PCR; TCRdb keeps only in-frame clonotypes and omits some of them. This sample has 110,000 or so clones; 70% to 90% occur once, and the top ten carry 8% to 9.5%. What was sequenced was peripheral blood. The receptors here all came from a woman aged 65 to 85 who had recovered from COVID-19. Both conserved end residues are part of each CDR3. Fields, in order: clone size, D gene, J gene, V gene, CDR3 protein, CDR3 DNA. D genes are given only for firm matches. Clone size is stated in some rows and not others, as once, few, many or a class when expanded.

.	TRBD2	TRBJ2-7	TRBV27	CASSPSLAGVGEQYF	TGTGCCAGCAGTCCGAGTCTAGCGGGAGTGGGCGAGCAGTACTTC
.	TRBD2	TRBJ2-1	TRBV19	CASTDTGGHYNEQFF	TGTGCCAGTACCGATACGGGGGGTCATTACAATGAGCAGTTCTTC
.	TRBD2	TRBJ2-2	TRBV7-3	CASGREPGELFF	TGTGCCAGCGGGCGGGAGCCCGGGGAGCTGTTTTTT
.	TRBD1	TRBJ2-7	TRBV5-1	CASSRLGQTFSYEQYF	TGCGCCAGCAGCCGCTTGGGACAGACGTTCTCCTACGAGCAGTACTTC
.	TRBD1	TRBJ1-6	TRBV5-6	CASSPGTGGSYNSPLHF	TGTGCCAGCAGCCCTGGGACAGGGGGCTCCTATAATTCACCCCTCCACTTT
.	TRBD1	TRBJ2-7	TRBV6-2/TRBV6-3	CASSYSRDRVLYEQYF	TGTGCCAGCAGTTACTCTCGGGACAGGGTGTTGTACGAGCAGTACTTC
.	TRBD1	TRBJ1-2	TRBV10-3	CAISGTGITGYTF	TGTGCCATCAGCGGGACAGGAATTACTGGCTACACCTTC
.	.	TRBJ1-5	TRBV10-3	CAISEGGNSQPQHF	TGTGCCATCAGTGAGGGGGGGAATAGTCAGCCCCAGCATTTT
.	.	TRBJ2-5	TRBV27	CASSPRQETQYF	TGTGCCAGCAGTCCCCGCCAAGAGACCCAGTACTTC
.	.	TRBJ1-5	TRBV21-1	CASSKVDIGAGKGSGNQPQHF	TGTGCCAGCAGCAAAGTTGATATCGGAGCAGGGAAGGGTTCGGGCAATCAGCCCCAGCATTTT
once	.	TRBJ2-2	TRBV7-2	CASSLVRRGDGELFF	TGTGCCAGCAGCTTAGTTCGCCGCGGGGACGGGGAGCTGTTTTTT
once	TRBD2	TRBJ2-5	TRBV2	CASRKGLAGVETQYF	TGTGCCAGCAGGAAGGGACTAGCGGGAGTTGAGACCCAGTACTTC
once	TRBD2	TRBJ2-5	TRBV19	CASSILAGGETQYF	TGTGCCAGTAGTATTCTAGCGGGAGGAGAGACCCAGTACTTC
.	TRBD1	TRBJ1-2	TRBV6-6	CASRFRDRGQNYGYTF	TGTGCCAGCAGATTTCGGGACAGGGGGCAGAACTATGGCTACACCTTC
.	TRBD2	TRBJ2-2	TRBV3-1/TRBV3-2	CASSPAGVDGELFF	TGTGCCAGCAGCCCAGCGGGAGTCGACGGGGAGCTGTTTTTT
.	.	TRBJ2-6	TRBV6-5	CASSSRGAGANVLTF	TGTGCCAGCAGTTCCAGGGGGGCTGGGGCCAACGTCCTGACTTTC
medium-sized	.	TRBJ2-7	TRBV11-2	CASSLDRQEFYEQYF	TGTGCCAGCAGCTTAGATAGACAGGAGTTCTACGAGCAGTACTTC
few	TRBD1	TRBJ1-2	TRBV6-5	CASLYRQGTGYGYTF	TGTGCCAGCTTGTACCGCCAGGGGACAGGCTATGGCTACACCTTC
.	TRBD1	TRBJ2-1	TRBV5-1	CASRGQGQNEQFF	TGCGCCAGCAGGGGACAGGGCCAGAATGAGCAGTTCTTC
.	TRBD1	TRBJ2-7	TRBV28	CASSPSWTGTYEQYF	TGTGCCAGCAGCCCAAGCTGGACAGGGACCTACGAGCAGTACTTC
.	TRBD1	TRBJ2-5	TRBV5-1	CASSLSVGGAGETQYF	TGCGCCAGCAGCTTGTCGGTAGGGGGCGCGGGAGAGACCCAGTACTTC
.	.	TRBJ2-6	TRBV5-1	CASSPQTGFGANVLTF	TGCGCCAGCAGCCCCCAGACGGGGTTTGGGGCCAACGTCCTGACTTTC
.	TRBD2	TRBJ2-3	TRBV5-1	CASSPVTSGGTDTQYF	TGCGCCAGCAGCCCAGTGACTAGCGGGGGCACAGATACGCAGTATTTT
.	.	TRBJ2-5	TRBV5-1	CASERAPRETQYF	TGCGCCAGCGAGAGGGCCCCCAGAGAGACCCAGTACTTC
.	TRBD2	TRBJ2-5	TRBV18	CASSPSASGYQETQYF	TGTGCCAGCTCACCTTCTGCTAGCGGCTACCAAGAGACCCAGTACTTC
.	TRBD1	TRBJ2-7	TRBV9	CASSEGQGGYEQYF	TGTGCCAGCAGCGAGGGACAGGGGGGCTACGAGCAGTACTTC
.	TRBD2	TRBJ2-7	TRBV27	CASSFLAGGYEQYF	TGTGCCAGCAGTTTTCTAGCGGGAGGCTACGAGCAGTACTTC
.	.	TRBJ2-2	TRBV18	CASSLLKPGELFF	TGTGCCAGCTCACTCCTTAAGCCCGGGGAGCTGTTTTTT
.	TRBD2	TRBJ2-3	TRBV19	CASSIPTSGSTDTQYF	TGTGCCAGTAGTATCCCTACTAGCGGTAGCACAGATACGCAGTATTTT
.	.	TRBJ1-6	TRBV28	CASSPLRDGPNSPLHF	TGTGCCAGCAGTCCCTTGAGGGATGGGCCGAATTCACCCCTCCACTTT
.	TRBD1	TRBJ1-6	TRBV7-9	CASSLAGDRASSPLHF	TGTGCCAGCAGCTTAGCCGGGGACAGGGCATCTTCACCCCTCCACTTT
once	.	TRBJ1-1	TRBV4-2	CASSLFLDLGSSEAFF	TGTGCCAGCAGCCTCTTCCTGGATTTGGGCAGCAGTGAAGCTTTCTTT
.	TRBD1	TRBJ1-1	TRBV5-1	CASSFTGANTEAFF	TGCGCCAGCAGCTTTACAGGGGCCAACACTGAAGCTTTCTTT
once	TRBD2	TRBJ2-7	TRBV19	CASSIARLAAEQYF	TGTGCCAGTAGTATAGCACGACTAGCGGCCGAGCAGTACTTC
once	TRBD1	TRBJ2-7	TRBV27	CARDSHSTGEYEQYF	TGTGCCAGGGACTCGCACTCGACAGGGGAGTACGAGCAGTACTTC
.	TRBD1	TRBJ2-2	TRBV12-3/TRBV12-4	CASSGDRWGALFF	TGTGCCAGCAGTGGGGACAGGTGGGGGGCGCTGTTTTTT
.	TRBD2	TRBJ2-3	TRBV24-1	CATSDPGLAGVGDTQYF	TGTGCCACCAGTGATCCCGGACTAGCGGGGGTCGGTGATACGCAGTATTTT
.	.	TRBJ1-5	TRBV20-1	CSASGPGGQPQHF	TGCAGTGCTAGTGGTCCGGGGGGTCAGCCCCAGCATTTT
.	.	TRBJ1-2	TRBV4-3	CASSQDRDTNWYGYTF	TGCGCCAGCAGCCAAGATCGGGACACAAACTGGTATGGCTACACCTTC
.	TRBD2	TRBJ2-1	TRBV19	CASSKRAVAGGLSEQFF	TGTGCCAGTAGCAAAAGGGCCGTGGCGGGAGGGCTCTCTGAGCAGTTCTTC
.	TRBD1	TRBJ2-5	TRBV5-4	CASSRQGGETQYF	TGTGCCAGCAGCCGACAGGGGGGCGAGACCCAGTACTTC
.	TRBD2	TRBJ2-5	TRBV19	CASSRGLAGIGETQYF	TGTGCCAGTAGTAGGGGACTAGCGGGTATCGGTGAGACCCAGTACTTC
.	.	TRBJ2-7	TRBV5-1	CASSTGEPGDEQYF	TGCGCCAGCAGCACCGGGGAACCGGGAGACGAGCAGTACTTC
.	.	TRBJ1-5	TRBV6-6	CASSYGYSSQPQHF	TGTGCCAGCAGTTACGGGTACAGTTCCCAGCCCCAGCATTTT
few	.	TRBJ1-5	TRBV19	CASREHYSNQPQHF	TGTGCCAGTAGGGAGCACTATAGCAATCAGCCCCAGCATTTT
.	TRBD2	TRBJ2-7	TRBV7-9	CASTSGLADVGSYEQYF	TGTGCCAGCACCTCGGGACTAGCAGACGTCGGCTCCTACGAGCAGTACTTC
.	TRBD1	TRBJ1-6	TRBV3-1/TRBV3-2	CASSPLTGVNSPLHF	TGTGCCAGCAGCCCGTTGACAGGGGTCAATTCACCCCTCCACTTT
few	.	TRBJ2-3	TRBV6-2/TRBV6-3	CASSPAAETDTQYF	TGTGCCAGCAGCCCGGCGGCGGAGACAGATACGCAGTATTTT
once	TRBD2	TRBJ2-2	TRBV3-1/TRBV3-2	CASPRACKTGGTGELFF	TGTGCCAGCCCTCGGGCCTGTAAAACGGGAGGCACCGGGGAGCTGTTTTTT
.	TRBD2	TRBJ2-1	TRBV15	CATSSSLGLAGGNEQFF	TGTGCCACCAGCTCATCATTGGGGCTAGCGGGAGGAAATGAGCAGTTCTTC